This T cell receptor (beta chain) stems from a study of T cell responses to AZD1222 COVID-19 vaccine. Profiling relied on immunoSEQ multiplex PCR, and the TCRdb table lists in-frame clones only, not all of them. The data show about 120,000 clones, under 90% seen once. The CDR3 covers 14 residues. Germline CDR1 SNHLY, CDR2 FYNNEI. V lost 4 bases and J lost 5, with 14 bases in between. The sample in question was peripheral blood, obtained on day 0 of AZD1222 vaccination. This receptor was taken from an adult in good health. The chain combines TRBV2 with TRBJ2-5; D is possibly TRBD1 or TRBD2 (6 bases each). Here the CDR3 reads CASSVMGGAETQYF. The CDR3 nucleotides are TGTGCCAGCAGTGTAATGGGGGGCGCGGAGACCCAGTACTTC.